The entry below gives a single T cell receptor beta chain sequence along with its context. Its target is not known. Pooled in the analysis were second doses at about 4 or about 12 weeks. The record originates from a study of T cell responses to AZD1222 COVID-19 vaccine. Findings and caveats of the study: The study sampled repertoires only after the peak T cell response. Clonal diversity may have been underestimated, and the donors were mostly white British, with more females than males.

Repertoires were generated with immunoSEQ multiplex PCR, while TCRdb's copy carries only in-frame clones and drops some. This table has over 85,000 clones, approximately 94% appearing once. The length of the CDR3 is 14 residues. Germline V gene lookup returns CDR1 SGHRS and CDR2 YFSETQ. V lost 3 bases and J 0 bases, leaving 8 bases between the germline ends. Sequencing was performed on peripheral blood, taken 28 days after the second AZD1222 dose. This TCR derives from an adult who received the AZD1222 COVID-19 vaccine. This chain connects TRBV5-1 to TRBJ2-3; the D gene is possibly TRBD2 (6 bases). For the CDR3, the DNA is TGCGCCAGCAGCTCCGGGACTAGCACAGATACGCAGTATTTT. Its protein product is CASSSGTSTDTQYF.